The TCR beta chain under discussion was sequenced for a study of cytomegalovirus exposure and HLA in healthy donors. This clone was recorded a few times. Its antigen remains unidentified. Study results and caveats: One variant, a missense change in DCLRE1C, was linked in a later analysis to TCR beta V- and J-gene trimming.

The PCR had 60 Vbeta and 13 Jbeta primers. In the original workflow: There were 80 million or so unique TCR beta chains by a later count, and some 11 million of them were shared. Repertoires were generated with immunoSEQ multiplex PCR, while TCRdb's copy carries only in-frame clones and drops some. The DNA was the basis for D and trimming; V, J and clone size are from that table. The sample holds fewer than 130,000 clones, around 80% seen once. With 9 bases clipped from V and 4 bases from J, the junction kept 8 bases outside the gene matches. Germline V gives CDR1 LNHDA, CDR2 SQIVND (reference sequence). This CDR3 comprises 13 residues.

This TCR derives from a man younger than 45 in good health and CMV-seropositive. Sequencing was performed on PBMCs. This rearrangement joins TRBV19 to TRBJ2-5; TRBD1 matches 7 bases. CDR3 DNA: TGTGCCAGCGCCGGGACAGCCCTAGAGACCCAGTACTTC. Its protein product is CASAGTALETQYF.